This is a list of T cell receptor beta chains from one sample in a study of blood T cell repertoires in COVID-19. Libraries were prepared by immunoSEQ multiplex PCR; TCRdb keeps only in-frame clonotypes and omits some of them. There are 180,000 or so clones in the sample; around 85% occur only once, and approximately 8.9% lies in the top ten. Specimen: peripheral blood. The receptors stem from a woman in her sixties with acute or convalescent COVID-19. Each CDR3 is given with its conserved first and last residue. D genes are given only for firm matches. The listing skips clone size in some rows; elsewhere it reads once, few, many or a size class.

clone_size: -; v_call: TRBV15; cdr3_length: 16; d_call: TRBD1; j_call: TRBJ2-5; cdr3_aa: CATSRDPAGGAKTQYF; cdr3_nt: TGTGCCACCAGCAGAGATCCCGCAGGGGGCGCGAAGACCCAGTACTTC
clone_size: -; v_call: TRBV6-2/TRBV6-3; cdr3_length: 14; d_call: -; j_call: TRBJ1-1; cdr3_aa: CASSQDLMNTEAFF; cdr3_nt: TGTGCCAGCAGCCAAGACTTAATGAACACTGAAGCTTTCTTT
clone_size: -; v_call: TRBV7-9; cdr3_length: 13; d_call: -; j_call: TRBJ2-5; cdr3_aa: CASSWGHEETQYF; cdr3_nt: TGTGCCAGCAGCTGGGGACATGAAGAGACCCAGTACTTC
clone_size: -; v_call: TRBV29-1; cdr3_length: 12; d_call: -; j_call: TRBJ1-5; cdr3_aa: CSVGAKNQPQHF; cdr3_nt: TGCAGCGTTGGGGCAAAAAATCAGCCCCAGCATTTT
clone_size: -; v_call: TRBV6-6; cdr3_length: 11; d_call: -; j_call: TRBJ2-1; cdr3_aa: CASSDKVEQFF; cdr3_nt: TGTGCCAGCAGTGACAAGGTTGAGCAGTTCTTC
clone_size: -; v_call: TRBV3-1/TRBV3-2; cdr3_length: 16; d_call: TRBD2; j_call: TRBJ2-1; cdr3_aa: CASSPGTSGRLGEQFF; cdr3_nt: TGTGCCAGCAGCCCCGGGACTAGCGGGAGACTTGGTGAGCAGTTCTTC
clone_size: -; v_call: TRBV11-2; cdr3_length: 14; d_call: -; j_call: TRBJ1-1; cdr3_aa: CASSLTGPNTEAFF; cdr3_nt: TGTGCCAGCAGCCTCACAGGACCGAACACTGAAGCTTTCTTT
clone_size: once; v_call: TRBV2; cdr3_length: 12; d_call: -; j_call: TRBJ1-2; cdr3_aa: CASTLGEGGYTF; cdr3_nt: TGTGCCAGCACTCTAGGGGAAGGGGGCTACACCTTC
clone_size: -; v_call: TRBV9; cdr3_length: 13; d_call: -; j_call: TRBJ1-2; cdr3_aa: CASSPNPGYGYTF; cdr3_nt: TGTGCCAGCAGCCCGAACCCAGGGTATGGCTACACCTTC
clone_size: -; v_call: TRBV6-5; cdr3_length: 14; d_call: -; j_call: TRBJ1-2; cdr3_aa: CASRPGRIGYGYTF; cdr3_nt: TGTGCCAGCAGGCCGGGAAGGATTGGGTATGGCTACACCTTC
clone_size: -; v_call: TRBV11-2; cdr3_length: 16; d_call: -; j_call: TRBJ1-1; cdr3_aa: CASSPLAWAKRTEAFF; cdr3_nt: TGTGCCAGCAGCCCCCTTGCTTGGGCCAAACGGACTGAAGCTTTCTTT
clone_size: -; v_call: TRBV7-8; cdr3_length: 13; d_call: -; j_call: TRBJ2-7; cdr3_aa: CASSLGQFYEQYF; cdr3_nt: TGTGCCAGCAGCTTAGGACAGTTCTACGAGCAGTACTTC
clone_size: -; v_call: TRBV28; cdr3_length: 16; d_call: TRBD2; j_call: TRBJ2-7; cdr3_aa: CASSLIVLAGNYEQYF; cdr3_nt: TGTGCCAGCAGTTTAATTGTGCTAGCGGGAAACTACGAGCAGTACTTC
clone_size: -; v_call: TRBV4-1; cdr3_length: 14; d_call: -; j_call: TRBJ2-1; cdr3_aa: CASSQEGGSNEQFF; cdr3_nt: TGCGCCAGCAGCCAAGAGGGGGGTTCCAATGAGCAGTTCTTC
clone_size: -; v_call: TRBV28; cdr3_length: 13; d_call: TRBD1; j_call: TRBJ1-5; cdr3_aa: CASSLDRLSPQHF; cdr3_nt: TGTGCCAGCAGTTTGGACAGGCTAAGTCCCCAGCATTTT
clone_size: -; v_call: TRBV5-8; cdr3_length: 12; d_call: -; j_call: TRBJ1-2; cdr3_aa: CASSLSYWGDTF; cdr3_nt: TGTGCCAGCAGCTTGTCATACTGGGGGGACACCTTC
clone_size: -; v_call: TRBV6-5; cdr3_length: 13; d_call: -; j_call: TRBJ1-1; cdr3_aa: CASALGVATEAFF; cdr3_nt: TGTGCCAGTGCTCTAGGGGTTGCGACCGAAGCTTTCTTT
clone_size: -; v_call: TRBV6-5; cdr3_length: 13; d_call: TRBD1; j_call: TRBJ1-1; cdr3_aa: CASSLQGGTEAFF; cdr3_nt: TGTGCCAGCAGTTTACAGGGGGGCACTGAAGCTTTCTTT
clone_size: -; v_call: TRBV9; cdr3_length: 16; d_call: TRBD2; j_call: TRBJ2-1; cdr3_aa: CASSVVGTSGYNEQFF; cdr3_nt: TGTGCCAGCAGCGTAGTGGGGACTAGCGGGTACAATGAGCAGTTCTTC
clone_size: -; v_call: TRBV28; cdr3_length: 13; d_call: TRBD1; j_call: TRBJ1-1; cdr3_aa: CASITGGNTEAFF; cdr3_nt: TGTGCCAGCATAACAGGGGGAAACACTGAAGCTTTCTTT
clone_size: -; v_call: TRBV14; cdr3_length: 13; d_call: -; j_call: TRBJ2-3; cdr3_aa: CASSPLGTDTQYF; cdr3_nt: TGTGCCAGCAGCCCCCTAGGCACAGATACGCAGTATTTT
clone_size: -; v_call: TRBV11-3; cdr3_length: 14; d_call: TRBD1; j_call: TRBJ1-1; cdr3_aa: CASSQTGGAVLAFF; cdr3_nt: TGTGCCAGCAGCCAAACAGGGGGGGCCGTGTTAGCTTTCTTT
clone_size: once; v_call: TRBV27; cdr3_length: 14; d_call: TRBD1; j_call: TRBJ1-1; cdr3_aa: CASQRDRRGGEAFF; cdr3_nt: TGTGCCAGTCAAAGGGACAGGAGAGGGGGTGAAGCTTTCTTT
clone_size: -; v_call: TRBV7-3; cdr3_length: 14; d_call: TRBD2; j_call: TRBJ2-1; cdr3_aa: CASSLTRSSGKQFF; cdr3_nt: TGTGCCAGCAGCTTAACTCGGAGTAGCGGGAAACAGTTCTTC
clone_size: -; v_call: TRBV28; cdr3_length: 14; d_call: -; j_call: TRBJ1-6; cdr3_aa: CASRYGTKYSPLHF; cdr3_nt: TGTGCCAGCAGATACGGGACAAAGTATTCACCCCTCCACTTT
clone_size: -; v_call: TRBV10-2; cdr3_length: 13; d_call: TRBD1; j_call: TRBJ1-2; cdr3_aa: CASSGQGARGYTF; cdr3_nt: TGCGCCAGCAGTGGACAGGGGGCGCGGGGCTACACCTTC
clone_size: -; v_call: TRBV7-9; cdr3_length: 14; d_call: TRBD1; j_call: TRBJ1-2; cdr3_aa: CASSRTGSRIGYTF; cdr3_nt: TGTGCCAGCTCCAGGACAGGGTCTCGCATTGGCTACACCTTC
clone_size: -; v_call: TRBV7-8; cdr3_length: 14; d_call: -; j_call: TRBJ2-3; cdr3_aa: CASSFSLSTDTQYF; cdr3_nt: TGTGCCAGCAGCTTTAGCCTTAGCACAGATACGCAGTATTTT
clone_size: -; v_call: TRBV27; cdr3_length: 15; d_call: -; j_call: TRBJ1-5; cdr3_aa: CASSLSPAGNQPQHF; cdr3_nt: TGTGCCAGCAGCCTCTCCCCAGCGGGCAATCAGCCCCAGCATTTT
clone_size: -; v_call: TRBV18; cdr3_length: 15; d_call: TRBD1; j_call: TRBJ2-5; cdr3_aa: CASSPHVTGGETQYF; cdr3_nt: TGTGCCAGCTCACCACACGTGACAGGGGGGGAGACCCAGTACTTC
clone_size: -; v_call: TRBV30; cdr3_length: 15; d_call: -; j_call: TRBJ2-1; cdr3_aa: CAWSGRGGRGDEQFF; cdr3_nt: TGTGCCTGGAGTGGGCGGGGTGGGAGAGGCGATGAGCAGTTCTTC
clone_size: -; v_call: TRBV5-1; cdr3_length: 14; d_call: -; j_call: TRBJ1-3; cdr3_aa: CASSLANSGNTIYF; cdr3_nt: TGCGCCAGCAGCTTGGCCAACTCTGGAAACACCATATATTTT
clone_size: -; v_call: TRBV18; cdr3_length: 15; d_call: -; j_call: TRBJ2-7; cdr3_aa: CASSPWNSGTYEQYF; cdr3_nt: TGTGCCAGCTCACCATGGAATAGCGGAACCTACGAGCAGTACTTC
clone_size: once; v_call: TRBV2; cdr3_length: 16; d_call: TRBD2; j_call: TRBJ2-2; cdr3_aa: CASSYRAGSGTGELFF; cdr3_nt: TGTGCCAGCAGTTATCGAGCGGGGTCAGGAACCGGGGAGCTGTTTTTT
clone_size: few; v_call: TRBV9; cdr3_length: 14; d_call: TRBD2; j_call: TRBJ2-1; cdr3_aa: CASSVTSGNNEQFF; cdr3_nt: TGTGCCAGCAGCGTAACTAGCGGAAACAATGAGCAGTTCTTC
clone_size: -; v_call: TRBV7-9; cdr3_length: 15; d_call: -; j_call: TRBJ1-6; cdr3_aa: CASSLGGGAGSPLHF; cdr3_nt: TGTGCCAGCAGCTTAGGGGGGGGTGCCGGTTCACCCCTCCACTTT
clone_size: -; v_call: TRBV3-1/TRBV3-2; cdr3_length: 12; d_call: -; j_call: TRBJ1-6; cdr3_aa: CASSGRGSPLHF; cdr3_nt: TGTGCCAGCAGCGGAAGGGGTTCACCCCTCCACTTT
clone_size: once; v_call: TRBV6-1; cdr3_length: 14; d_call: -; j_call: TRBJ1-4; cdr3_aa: CASSEDNTNGKLFF; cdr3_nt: TGTGCCAGCAGTGAAGACAATACCAATGGAAAACTGTTTTTT
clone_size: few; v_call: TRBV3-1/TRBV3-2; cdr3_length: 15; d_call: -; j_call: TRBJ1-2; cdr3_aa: CASSQDPRAPYGYTF; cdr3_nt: TGTGCCAGCAGCCAAGATCCGAGGGCGCCCTATGGCTACACCTTC
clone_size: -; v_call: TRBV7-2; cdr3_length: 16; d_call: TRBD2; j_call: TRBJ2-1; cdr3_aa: CASSLVGGSSYNEQFF; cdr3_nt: TGTGCCAGCAGCTTAGTGGGCGGGAGCTCCTACAATGAGCAGTTCTTC
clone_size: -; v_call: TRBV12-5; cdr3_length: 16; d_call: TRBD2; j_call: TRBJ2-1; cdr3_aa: CASGLGASGSVNEQFF; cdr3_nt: TGTGCTAGTGGTTTGGGGGCTAGCGGGAGCGTAAATGAGCAGTTCTTC
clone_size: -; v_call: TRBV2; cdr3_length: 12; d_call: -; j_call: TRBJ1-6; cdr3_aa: CASSIQGSPLHF; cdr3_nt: TGTGCCAGCAGTATACAGGGATCACCCCTCCACTTT
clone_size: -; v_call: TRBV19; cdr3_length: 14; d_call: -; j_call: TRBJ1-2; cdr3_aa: CASSIGPVPRGYTF; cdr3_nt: TGTGCCAGTAGTATAGGGCCAGTCCCCCGAGGCTACACCTTC
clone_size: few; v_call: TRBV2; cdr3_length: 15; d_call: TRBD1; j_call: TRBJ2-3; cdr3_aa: CASSRDRTPRDTQYF; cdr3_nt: TGTGCCAGCAGTCGGGACAGGACCCCCAGAGATACGCAGTATTTT
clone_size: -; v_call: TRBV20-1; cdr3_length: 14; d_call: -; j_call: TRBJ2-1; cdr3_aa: CSASDRSTYNEQFF; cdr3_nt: TGCAGTGCAAGTGACAGGTCCACCTACAATGAGCAGTTCTTC
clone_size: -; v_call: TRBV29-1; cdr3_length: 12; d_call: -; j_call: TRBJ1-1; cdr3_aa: CSVEGQLLEAFF; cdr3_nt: TGCAGCGTTGAAGGTCAATTACTTGAAGCTTTCTTT
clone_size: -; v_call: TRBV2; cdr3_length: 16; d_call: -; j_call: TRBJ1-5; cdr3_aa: CASSAPGGSSDQPQHF; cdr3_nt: TGTGCCAGCAGCGCTCCCGGGGGATCCTCTGATCAGCCCCAGCATTTT
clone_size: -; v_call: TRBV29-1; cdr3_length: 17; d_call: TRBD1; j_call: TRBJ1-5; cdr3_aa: CSVQVGTGGAGNQPQHF; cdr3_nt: TGCAGCGTTCAGGTGGGGACAGGGGGCGCCGGCAATCAGCCCCAGCATTTT
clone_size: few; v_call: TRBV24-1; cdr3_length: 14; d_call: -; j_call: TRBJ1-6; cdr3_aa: CATRSRGDNSPLHF; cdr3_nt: TGTGCCACCAGATCTCGAGGCGACAATTCACCCCTCCACTTT
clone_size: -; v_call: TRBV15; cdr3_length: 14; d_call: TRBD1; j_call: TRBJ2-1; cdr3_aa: CATSRDRVYNEQFF; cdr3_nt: TGTGCCACCAGCCGGGACAGGGTTTACAATGAGCAGTTCTTC
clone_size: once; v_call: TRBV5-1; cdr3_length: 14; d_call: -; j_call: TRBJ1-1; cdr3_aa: CASSPQGLSTEAFF; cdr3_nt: TGCGCCAGCAGCCCCCAGGGGTTGAGCACTGAAGCTTTCTTT
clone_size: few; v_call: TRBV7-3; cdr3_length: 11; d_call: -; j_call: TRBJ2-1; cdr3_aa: CASSSGDEQFF; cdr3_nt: TGTGCCAGCAGCTCTGGAGATGAGCAGTTCTTC
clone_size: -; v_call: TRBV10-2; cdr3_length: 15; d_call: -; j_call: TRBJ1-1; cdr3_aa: CASSLLGGLNTEAFF; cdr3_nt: TGCGCCAGCAGTTTGTTGGGGGGACTAAACACTGAAGCTTTCTTT
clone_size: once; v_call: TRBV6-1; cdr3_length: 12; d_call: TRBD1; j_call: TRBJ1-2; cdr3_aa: CASSERDSGYTF; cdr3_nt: TGTGCCAGCAGTGAAAGGGACAGTGGCTACACCTTC
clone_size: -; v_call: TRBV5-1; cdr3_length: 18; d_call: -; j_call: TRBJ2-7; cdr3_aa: CASSGLSGSANPSDEQYF; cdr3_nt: TGCGCCAGCAGCGGACTATCGGGGAGCGCCAATCCATCAGACGAGCAGTACTTC
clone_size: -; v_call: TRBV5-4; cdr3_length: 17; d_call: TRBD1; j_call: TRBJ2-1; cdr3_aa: CASSSRSGTGNYNEQFF; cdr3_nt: TGTGCCAGCAGCTCGAGATCCGGGACAGGCAACTACAATGAGCAGTTCTTC
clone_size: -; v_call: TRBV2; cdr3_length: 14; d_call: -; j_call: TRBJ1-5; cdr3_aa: CASRLGQNNQPQHF; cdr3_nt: TGTGCCAGCAGACTCGGACAGAACAATCAGCCCCAGCATTTT
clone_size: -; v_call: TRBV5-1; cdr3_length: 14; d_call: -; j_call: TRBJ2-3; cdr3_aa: CASSPPGSTDTQYF; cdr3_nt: TGCGCCAGCAGCCCACCCGGGTCGACAGATACGCAGTATTTT
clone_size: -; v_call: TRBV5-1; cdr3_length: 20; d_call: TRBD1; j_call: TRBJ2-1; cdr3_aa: CASSLAWDSKRTSEDNEQFF; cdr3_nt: TGCGCCAGCAGCTTGGCCTGGGACAGTAAGCGAACTAGTGAGGACAATGAGCAGTTCTTC
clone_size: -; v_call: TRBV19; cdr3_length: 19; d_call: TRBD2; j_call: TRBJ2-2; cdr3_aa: CASSIERLAGLLNTGELFF; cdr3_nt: TGTGCCAGTAGTATAGAGCGACTAGCGGGATTGCTGAACACCGGGGAGCTGTTTTTT